A selection of T cell receptor beta chains follows, all from one sample in a study of cytotoxic CD8 clonotypes in ibrutinib-treated CLL. Here immunoSEQ multiplex PCR was the method, and the copy in TCRdb shows in-frame clones only, minus some. The data show 100,000 to 150,000 clones, with approximately 83% seen just once and roughly 2% held by the top ten. The sequencing used PBMCs, collected after 24 months of ibrutinib treatment. The receptors derive from a human donor with chronic lymphocytic leukemia. Each CDR3 is given with its conserved first and last residue. A D gene is named only where the DNA matches it firmly. The listing skips clone size in some rows; elsewhere it reads once, few, many or a size class.

few TRBJ1-2 TRBV6-6 TRBD1 CASSRQGRYGYTF TGTGCCAGCAGTCGACAGGGGCGCTATGGCTACACCTTC
- TRBJ1-1 TRBV27 - CASSFQPRGNTEAFF TGTGCCAGCAGTTTCCAACCCAGGGGAAACACTGAAGCTTTCTTT
- TRBJ2-7 TRBV5-6 TRBD1 CASSSLNKGAVVEQYF TGTGCCAGCAGCTCACTTAATAAGGGGGCGGTAGTCGAGCAGTACTTC
- TRBJ2-2 TRBV7-3 - CASSLMLGTGELFF TGTGCCAGCAGCTTAATGTTGGGCACCGGGGAGCTGTTTTTT
few TRBJ2-7 TRBV19 - CASSMVLAAGRDGEQYF TGTGCCAGTAGTATGGTACTAGCTGCGGGACGGGATGGCGAGCAGTACTTC
few TRBJ1-5 TRBV21-1 - CASSTNRGQPQHF TGTGCCAGCAGCACAAACAGGGGACAGCCCCAGCATTTT
- TRBJ2-3 TRBV18 - CASSPGTDTQYF TGTGCCAGCTCACCCGGCACAGATACGCAGTATTTT
- TRBJ2-5 TRBV25-1 - CASTPDYQETQYF TGTGCCAGCACCCCGGACTATCAAGAGACCCAGTACTTC
few TRBJ1-2 TRBV5-4 TRBD1 CASSLGGGQGVRGYTF TGTGCCAGCAGCTTGGGCGGAGGACAGGGGGTCAGGGGCTACACCTTC
once TRBJ1-3 TRBV6-5 TRBD1 CASSPDRDGNTIYF TGTGCCAGCAGCCCCGACAGGGATGGAAACACCATATATTTT
- TRBJ2-1 TRBV9 - CASSVRSQGEQFF TGTGCCAGCAGCGTAAGGAGTCAGGGTGAGCAGTTCTTC
- TRBJ1-3 TRBV19 - CASRGTDSGNTIYF TGTGCCAGTAGAGGGACCGACTCTGGAAACACCATATATTTT
- TRBJ1-5 TRBV30 - CAWNSPGRTSNQPQHF TGTGCCTGGAATTCCCCCGGGAGGACCAGCAATCAGCCCCAGCATTTT
- TRBJ2-7 TRBV7-9 - CATSLGYEQYF TGTGCAACTAGCCTAGGCTACGAGCAGTACTTC
- TRBJ1-1 TRBV7-9 - CASSLVPSWGSFF TGTGCCAGCAGCTTAGTTCCTAGTTGGGGGTCTTTCTTT
- TRBJ1-5 TRBV28 - CASRNQVRGSQHF TGTGCCAGCAGGAACCAAGTACGTGGCAGCCAGCATTTT
few TRBJ2-7 TRBV5-4 - CASSTGDSSSYEQYF TGTGCCAGCAGCACGGGGGACAGTAGCTCCTACGAGCAGTACTTC
few TRBJ1-3 TRBV2 TRBD1 CASTPGQGTTGNTIYF TGTGCCAGCACCCCTGGACAGGGGACTACTGGAAACACCATATATTTT
- TRBJ1-3 TRBV5-6 - CASSYPGRGNTIYF TGTGCCAGCAGCTACCCAGGGCGTGGAAACACCATATATTTT
- TRBJ2-7 TRBV19 TRBD2 CATSGLAGTYEQYF TGTGCCACCTCCGGACTAGCGGGAACCTACGAGCAGTACTTC
- TRBJ1-6 TRBV9 - CASSVDNGYNSPLHF TGTGCCAGCAGCGTAGACAACGGGTATAATTCACCCCTCCACTTT
- TRBJ1-5 TRBV7-2 - CASSAFGLQPQHF TGTGCCAGCAGCGCCTTCGGGCTTCAGCCCCAGCATTTT
once TRBJ2-3 TRBV27 - CASSPPGVVFSTDTQYF TGTGCCAGCAGTCCCCCTGGTGTGGTCTTTAGCACAGATACGCAGTATTTT
- TRBJ2-7 TRBV7-8 - CASSTGLEQYF TGTGCCAGCAGCACCGGACTCGAGCAGTACTTC
- TRBJ1-1 TRBV7-2 - CASSLAGPRDGGEAFF TGTGCCAGCAGCTTAGCGGGTCCGAGAGACGGTGGTGAAGCTTTCTTT
- TRBJ2-7 TRBV4-1 - CASSQESGAHYEQYF TGCGCCAGCAGCCAAGAGTCCGGGGCACACTACGAGCAGTACTTC
- TRBJ2-7 TRBV5-1 - CASRRGTTLYEQYF TGCGCCAGCAGGAGGGGGACCACACTCTACGAGCAGTACTTC
- TRBJ1-1 TRBV2 - CASSEFYLGSEAFF TGTGCCAGCAGTGAATTCTACCTCGGATCTGAAGCTTTCTTT
- TRBJ2-1 TRBV19 TRBD2 CASRGGSLAGVVEQFF TGTGCCAGTAGGGGGGGGTCACTAGCGGGAGTTGTTGAGCAGTTCTTC
- TRBJ1-1 TRBV2 - CASTVRVNTEAFF TGTGCCAGCACTGTGAGGGTGAACACTGAAGCTTTCTTT
- TRBJ1-4 TRBV28 - CASSLSSGIEKLFF TGTGCCAGCAGTTTATCGTCGGGGATCGAAAAACTGTTTTTT
- TRBJ1-1 TRBV9 - CASSVQALNTEAFF TGTGCCAGCAGCGTACAGGCCCTGAACACTGAAGCTTTCTTT